A selection of T cell receptor beta chains follows, all from one sample in a study of cytomegalovirus exposure and HLA in healthy donors. The table came from immunoSEQ multiplex PCR; TCRdb's copy has only in-frame clones and leaves some out. The repertoire holds under 200,000 clones, 80% seen once, with 6.3% in the top ten. Sample: PBMCs. The receptors were gathered from a man aged 40-55 years in good health and CMV-seropositive. CDR3s include the opening cysteine and the closing phenylalanine or tryptophan. A D gene is named only where the DNA matches it firmly. Some rows mark clone size as missing; the rest say once, few, many or name a class of expanded clone.

v_gene,d_gene,abundance,j_gene,CDR3aa,CDR3nt
TRBV9,NA,NA,TRBJ2-3,CASSVESSNTQYF,TGTGCCAGCAGCGTAGAATCCTCTAATACGCAGTATTTT
TRBV19,TRBD1,NA,TRBJ1-5,CASVFGQGRNQPQHF,TGTGCCAGTGTCTTTGGACAGGGGCGCAATCAGCCCCAGCATTTT
TRBV6-6,TRBD1,NA,TRBJ2-7,CASSSGTGDYEQYF,TGTGCCAGCAGTTCCGGGACAGGTGACTACGAGCAGTACTTC
TRBV6-1,TRBD2,NA,TRBJ2-5,CASSLAGGPGETQYF,TGTGCCAGCAGTCTAGCGGGGGGGCCGGGGGAGACCCAGTACTTC
TRBV7-2,NA,NA,TRBJ1-1,CASSLGGVNTEAFF,TGTGCCAGCAGCTTAGGAGGAGTGAACACTGAAGCTTTCTTT
TRBV7-2,TRBD1,NA,TRBJ1-1,CASSSQGANTEAFF,TGTGCCAGCAGCTCGCAGGGGGCGAACACTGAAGCTTTCTTT
TRBV5-6,NA,few,TRBJ1-4,CASSLGGSGTRTEKLFF,TGTGCCAGCAGCTTGGGTGGATCCGGGACAAGGACCGAAAAACTGTTTTTT
TRBV13,TRBD1,once,TRBJ1-1,CASSSGQLNPTEAFF,TGTGCCAGCAGCTCGGGACAGCTTAACCCCACTGAAGCTTTCTTT
TRBV14,NA,NA,TRBJ1-2,CASSQDGQPDYGYTF,TGTGCCAGCAGCCAAGACGGACAGCCTGACTATGGCTACACCTTC
TRBV5-6,NA,NA,TRBJ2-5,CASSLVKGGETQYF,TGTGCCAGCAGCTTGGTAAAGGGAGGAGAGACCCAGTACTTC
TRBV9,TRBD1,NA,TRBJ2-2,CASSPGQVRTGELFF,TGTGCCAGCAGCCCGGGACAGGTACGCACCGGGGAGCTGTTTTTT
TRBV7-2,NA,NA,TRBJ2-5,CASSLGASGEQYF,TGTGCCAGCAGCTTAGGGGCTTCGGGAGAGCAGTACTTC
TRBV4-3,NA,few,TRBJ2-7,CASSQDSGYYEQYF,TGCGCCAGCAGCCAAGATTCGGGGTACTACGAGCAGTACTTC
TRBV30,NA,NA,TRBJ2-3,CAWRSGTDTQYF,TGTGCCTGGAGGAGTGGCACAGATACGCAGTATTTT
TRBV28,TRBD1,NA,TRBJ1-6,CASSLLSGPGGNSPLHF,TGTGCCAGCAGTTTATTATCGGGGCCAGGGGGTAATTCACCCCTCCACTTT
TRBV9,TRBD1,once,TRBJ2-3,CASSRQGGTDTQYF,TGTGCCAGCAGCAGACAGGGGGGCACAGATACGCAGTATTTT
TRBV2,NA,few,TRBJ1-1,CASRARLNTEAFF,TGTGCCAGCAGGGCCCGATTGAACACTGAAGCTTTCTTT
TRBV19,TRBD1,once,TRBJ1-2,CASTGTGIYGYTF,TGTGCCAGTACCGGGACAGGGATCTATGGCTACACCTTC
TRBV19,TRBD2,NA,TRBJ2-3,CASSSRGDFSTDTQYF,TGTGCCAGTAGTTCCCGGGGGGACTTTAGCACAGATACGCAGTATTTT
TRBV7-2,NA,NA,TRBJ1-3,CASSLAQGSGNTIYF,TGTGCCAGCAGCTTAGCGCAGGGAAGTGGAAACACCATATATTTT
TRBV6-5,NA,once,TRBJ1-5,CASTPAGLQPQHF,TGTGCCAGCACCCCGGCAGGGCTCCAGCCCCAGCATTTT
TRBV4-3,NA,NA,TRBJ2-2,CASSPQHPPIGELFF,TGCGCCAGCAGCCCACAGCATCCCCCTATCGGGGAGCTGTTTTTT
TRBV6-5,NA,NA,TRBJ1-5,CASSPVGGANQPQHF,TGTGCCAGCAGCCCGGTTGGGGGGGCAAATCAGCCCCAGCATTTT
TRBV9,TRBD1,NA,TRBJ1-2,CASSVGRQGGYTF,TGTGCCAGCAGCGTAGGTCGACAGGGCGGCTACACCTTC
TRBV2,TRBD1,NA,TRBJ2-5,CASTSGTVLETQYF,TGTGCCAGCACCTCCGGGACAGTCCTGGAGACCCAGTACTTC
TRBV30,TRBD1,NA,TRBJ2-5,CAWSRTGGQETQYF,TGTGCCTGGAGTAGAACAGGGGGCCAAGAGACCCAGTACTTC
TRBV7-9,NA,many,TRBJ2-3,CASTLRGRGTDTQYF,TGTGCCAGCACCCTTAGGGGCAGGGGCACAGATACGCAGTATTTT
TRBV18,TRBD1,NA,TRBJ2-1,CASSLGQVYNEQFF,TGTGCCAGCTCCCTAGGACAGGTCTACAATGAGCAGTTCTTC
TRBV7-8,TRBD1,NA,TRBJ1-6,CASSQGAENSPLHF,TGTGCCAGCAGCCAGGGGGCGGAAAATTCACCCCTCCACTTT